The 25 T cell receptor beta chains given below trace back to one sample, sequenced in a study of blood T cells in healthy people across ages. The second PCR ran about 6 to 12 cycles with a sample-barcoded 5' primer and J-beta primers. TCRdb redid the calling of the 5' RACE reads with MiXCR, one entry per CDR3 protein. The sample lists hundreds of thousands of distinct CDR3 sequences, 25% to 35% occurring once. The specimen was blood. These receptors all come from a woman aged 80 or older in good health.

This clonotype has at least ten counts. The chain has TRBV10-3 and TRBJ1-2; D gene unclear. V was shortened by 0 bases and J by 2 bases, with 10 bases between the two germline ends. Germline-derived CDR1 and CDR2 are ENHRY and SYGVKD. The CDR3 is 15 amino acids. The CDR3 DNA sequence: TGTGCCATCAGTGAGTCCCTGGTGGAAAACTATGGCTACACCTTC. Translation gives CAISESLVENYGYTF.

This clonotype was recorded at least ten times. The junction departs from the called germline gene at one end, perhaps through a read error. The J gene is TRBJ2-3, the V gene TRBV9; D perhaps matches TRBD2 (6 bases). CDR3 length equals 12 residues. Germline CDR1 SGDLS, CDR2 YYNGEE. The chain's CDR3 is CASGLNTDAQYF. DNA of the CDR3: TGTGCCAGCGGACTAAACACAGATGCGCAGTATTTT.

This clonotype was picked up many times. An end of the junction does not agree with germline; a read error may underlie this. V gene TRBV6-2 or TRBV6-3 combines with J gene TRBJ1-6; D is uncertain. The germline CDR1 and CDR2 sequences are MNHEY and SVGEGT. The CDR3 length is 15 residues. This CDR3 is CASRSHRGRNSPLHF. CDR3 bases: TGTGCCAGCAGGAGCCACAGAGGGAGAAATTCGCCCCTCCACTTT.

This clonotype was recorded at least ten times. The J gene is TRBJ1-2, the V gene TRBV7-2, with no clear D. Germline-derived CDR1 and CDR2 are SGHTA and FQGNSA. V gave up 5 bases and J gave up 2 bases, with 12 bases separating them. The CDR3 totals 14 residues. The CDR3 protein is CASSAKASNYGYTF. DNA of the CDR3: TGTGCCAGCAGCGCAAAGGCCAGCAACTATGGCTACACCTTC.

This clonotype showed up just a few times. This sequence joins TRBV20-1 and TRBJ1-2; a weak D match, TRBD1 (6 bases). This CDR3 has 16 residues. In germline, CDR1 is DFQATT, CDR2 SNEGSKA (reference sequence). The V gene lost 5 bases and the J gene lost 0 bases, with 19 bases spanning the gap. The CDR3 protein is CSAANWGGGANYGYTF. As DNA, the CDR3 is TGCAGTGCTGCCAACTGGGGAGGGGGAGCTAACTATGGCTACACCTTC.

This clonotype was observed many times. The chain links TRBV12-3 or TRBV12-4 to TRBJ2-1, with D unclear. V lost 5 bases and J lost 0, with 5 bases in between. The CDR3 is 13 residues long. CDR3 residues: CASSEISYNEQFF. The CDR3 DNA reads TGTGCCAGCAGTGAAATCTCCTACAATGAGCAGTTCTTC.

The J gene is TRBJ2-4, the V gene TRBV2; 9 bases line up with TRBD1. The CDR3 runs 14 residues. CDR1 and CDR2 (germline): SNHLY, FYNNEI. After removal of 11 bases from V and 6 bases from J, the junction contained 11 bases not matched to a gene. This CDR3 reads CAGTPPGQGNIQYF. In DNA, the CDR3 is TGTGCCGGAACCCCCCCGGGACAGGGAAACATTCAGTACTTC.

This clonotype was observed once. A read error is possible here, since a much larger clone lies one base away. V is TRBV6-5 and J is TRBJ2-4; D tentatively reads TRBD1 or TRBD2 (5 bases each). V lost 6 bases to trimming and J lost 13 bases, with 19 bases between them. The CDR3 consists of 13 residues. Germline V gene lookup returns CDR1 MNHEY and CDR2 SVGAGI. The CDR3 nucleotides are TGTGCCAGCAGCTGGGACGGGGTAAGGGTCCAGTACTTC. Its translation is CASSWDGVRVQYF.

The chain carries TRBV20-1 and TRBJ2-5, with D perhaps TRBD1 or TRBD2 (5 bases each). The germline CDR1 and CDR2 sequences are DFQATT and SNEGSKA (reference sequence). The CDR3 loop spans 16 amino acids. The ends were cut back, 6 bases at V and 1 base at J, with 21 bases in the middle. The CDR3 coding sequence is TGCAGTGCCAGACCCCCCTCGGGACCTCGCCAAGAGACCCAGTACTTC. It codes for CSARPPSGPRQETQYF.

The CDR3 here is CASSASAISTDTQYF. CDR3 sequence (DNA): TGTGCCAGCAGCGCTAGCGCCATAAGCACAGATACGCAGTATTTT. The chain couples TRBV5-4 to TRBJ2-3; a possible D gene is TRBD2 (6 bases). Germline V gene sequence: CDR1 SGHNT, CDR2 YYREEE (reference sequence). V lost 4 bases and J 0 bases, leaving 12 bases between the germline ends. The CDR3 length is 15 residues.

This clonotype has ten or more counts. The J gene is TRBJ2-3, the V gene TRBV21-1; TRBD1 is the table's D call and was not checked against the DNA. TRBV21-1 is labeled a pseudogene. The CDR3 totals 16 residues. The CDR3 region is CASSNRQGQSTDTQYF. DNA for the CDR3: TGTGCCAGCAGCAACCGACAGGGCCAAAGCACAGATACGCAGTATTTT.

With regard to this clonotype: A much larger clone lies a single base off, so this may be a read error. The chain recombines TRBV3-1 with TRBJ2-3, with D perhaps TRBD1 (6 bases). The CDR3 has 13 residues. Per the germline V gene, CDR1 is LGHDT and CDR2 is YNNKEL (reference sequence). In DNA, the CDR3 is TGTGCCAGCACCCAAGGACAGCAAGATGCGCAGTATTTT. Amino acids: CASTQGQQDAQYF.

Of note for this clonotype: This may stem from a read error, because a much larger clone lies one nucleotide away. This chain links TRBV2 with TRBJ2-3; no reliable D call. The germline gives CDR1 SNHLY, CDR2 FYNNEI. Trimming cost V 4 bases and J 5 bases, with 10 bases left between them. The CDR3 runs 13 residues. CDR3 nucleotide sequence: TGTGCCAGCAGTGTAGGGTTCGTAGATACGCAGTATTTT. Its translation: CASSVGFVDTQYF.

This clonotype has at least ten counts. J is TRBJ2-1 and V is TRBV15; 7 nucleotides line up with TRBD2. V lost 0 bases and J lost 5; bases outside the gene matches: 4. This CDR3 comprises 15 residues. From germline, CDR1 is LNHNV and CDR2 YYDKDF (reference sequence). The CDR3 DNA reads TGTGCCACCAGCAGAGATAGGCTAGCGGACAATGAGCAGTTCTTC. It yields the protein CATSRDRLADNEQFF.

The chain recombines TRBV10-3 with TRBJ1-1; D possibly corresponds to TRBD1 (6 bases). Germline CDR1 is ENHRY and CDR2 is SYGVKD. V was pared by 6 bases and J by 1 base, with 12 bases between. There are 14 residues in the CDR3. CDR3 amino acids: CAISLQGGNTEAFF. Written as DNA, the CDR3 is TGTGCCATCAGCCTACAGGGCGGGAACACTGAAGCTTTCTTT.

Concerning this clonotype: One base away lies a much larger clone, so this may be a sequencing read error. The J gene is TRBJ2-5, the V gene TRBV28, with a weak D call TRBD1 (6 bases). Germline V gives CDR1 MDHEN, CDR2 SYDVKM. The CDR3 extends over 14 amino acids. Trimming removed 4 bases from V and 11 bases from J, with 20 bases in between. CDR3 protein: CASSWIHRAGEQYF. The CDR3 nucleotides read TGTGCCAGCAGTTGGATTCACAGGGCAGGAGAGCAGTACTTC.

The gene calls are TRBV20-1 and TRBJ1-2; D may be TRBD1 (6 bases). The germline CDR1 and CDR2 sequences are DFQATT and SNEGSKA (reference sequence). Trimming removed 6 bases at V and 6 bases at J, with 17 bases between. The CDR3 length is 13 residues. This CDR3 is CSAFRMGADGYTF. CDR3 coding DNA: TGCAGTGCATTTAGAATGGGGGCGGATGGCTACACCTTC.

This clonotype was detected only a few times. The CDR3 protein is CASSSGHPLYGYTF. The CDR3 nucleotides are TGCGCCAGCAGCTCCGGACACCCCCTATATGGCTACACCTTC. This chain connects TRBV5-1 to TRBJ1-2, with D possibly being TRBD1 (5 bases). Deletions cut 3 bases from V and 5 bases from J, with 14 bases between. The CDR3 extends over 14 amino acids. Germline lookup yields CDR1 SGHRS and CDR2 YFSETQ.

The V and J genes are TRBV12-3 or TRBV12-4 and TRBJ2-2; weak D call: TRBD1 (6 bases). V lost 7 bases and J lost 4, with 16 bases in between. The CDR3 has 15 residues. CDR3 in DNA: TGTGCCAGCACTTGGGCAGGGGCACCCACCGGGGAGCTGTTTTTT. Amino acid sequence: CASTWAGAPTGELFF.

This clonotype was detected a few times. The CDR3 region is CASSPPFPSRAFF. The CDR3 DNA follows: TGTGCCAGCAGTCCCCCGTTCCCGAGCCGGGCTTTCTTT. The gene calls are TRBV12-3 or TRBV12-4 and TRBJ1-1; D remains ambiguous. The CDR3 is made up of 13 amino acids. Between the trimmed V and J ends, which lost 5 bases and 11 bases, there was a span of 18 bases.

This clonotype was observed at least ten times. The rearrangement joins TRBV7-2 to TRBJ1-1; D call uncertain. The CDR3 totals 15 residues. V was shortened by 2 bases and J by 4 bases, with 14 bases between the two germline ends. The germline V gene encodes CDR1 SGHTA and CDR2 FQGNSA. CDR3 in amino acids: CASSLNGRLATEAFF. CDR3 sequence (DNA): TGTGCCAGCAGCTTAAATGGACGACTTGCCACTGAAGCTTTCTTT.

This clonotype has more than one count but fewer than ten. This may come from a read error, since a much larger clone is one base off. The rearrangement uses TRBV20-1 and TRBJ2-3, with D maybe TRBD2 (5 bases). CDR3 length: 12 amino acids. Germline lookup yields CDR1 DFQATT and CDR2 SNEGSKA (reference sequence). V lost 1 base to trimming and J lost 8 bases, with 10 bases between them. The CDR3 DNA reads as TGCAGTGCTAGAGTGGTAGGGAGTACGCAGTATTTT. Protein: CSARVVGSTQYF.

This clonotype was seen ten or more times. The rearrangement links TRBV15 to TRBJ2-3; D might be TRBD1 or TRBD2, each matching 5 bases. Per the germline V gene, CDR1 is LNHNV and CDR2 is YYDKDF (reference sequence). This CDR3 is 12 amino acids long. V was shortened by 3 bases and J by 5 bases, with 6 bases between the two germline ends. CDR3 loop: CATSRGVDTQYF. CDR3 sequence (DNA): TGTGCCACCAGCAGGGGGGTAGATACGCAGTATTTT. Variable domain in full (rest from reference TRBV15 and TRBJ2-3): DAMVIQNPRYQVTQFGKPVTLSCSQTLNHNVMYWYQQKSSQAPKLLFHYYDKDFNNEADTPDNFQSRRPNTSFCFLDIRSPGLGDTAMYLCATSRGVDTQYFGPGTRLTVL.

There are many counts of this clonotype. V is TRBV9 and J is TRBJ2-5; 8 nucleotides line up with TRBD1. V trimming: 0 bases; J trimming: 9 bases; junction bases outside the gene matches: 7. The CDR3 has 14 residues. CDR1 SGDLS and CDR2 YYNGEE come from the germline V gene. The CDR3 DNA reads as TGTGCCAGCAGCGTAGAAACAGGGACAGGCGCCCAGTACTTC. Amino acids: CASSVETGTGAQYF.

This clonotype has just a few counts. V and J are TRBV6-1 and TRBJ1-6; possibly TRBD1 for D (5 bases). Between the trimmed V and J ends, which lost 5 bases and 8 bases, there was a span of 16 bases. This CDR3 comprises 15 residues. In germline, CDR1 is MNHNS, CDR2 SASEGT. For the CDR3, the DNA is TGTGCCAGCAGTTTTGATTTCGGGGGATATTCACCCCTCCACTTT. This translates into CASSFDFGGYSPLHF.